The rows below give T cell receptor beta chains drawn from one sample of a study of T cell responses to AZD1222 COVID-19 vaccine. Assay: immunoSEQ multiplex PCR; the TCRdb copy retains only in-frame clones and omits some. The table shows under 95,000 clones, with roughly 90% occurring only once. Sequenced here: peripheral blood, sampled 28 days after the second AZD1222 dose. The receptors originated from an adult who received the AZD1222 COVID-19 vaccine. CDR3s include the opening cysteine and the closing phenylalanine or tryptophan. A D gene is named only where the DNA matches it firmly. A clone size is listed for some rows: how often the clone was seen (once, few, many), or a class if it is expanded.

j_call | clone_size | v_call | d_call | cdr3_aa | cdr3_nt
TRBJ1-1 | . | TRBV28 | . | CASSLRETEAFF | TGTGCCAGCAGTTTGAGGGAGACTGAAGCTTTCTTT
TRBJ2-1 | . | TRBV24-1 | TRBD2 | CATSGITGGSYNEQFF | TGTGCCACCAGTGGCATCACGGGGGGGTCCTACAATGAGCAGTTCTTC
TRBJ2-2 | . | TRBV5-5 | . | CASSLGAGARTGELFF | TGTGCCAGCAGCTTGGGCGCGGGGGCTAGAACCGGGGAGCTGTTTTTT
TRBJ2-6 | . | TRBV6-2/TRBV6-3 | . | CASSLLGNSGANVLTF | TGTGCCAGCAGTCTTCTGGGAAACTCTGGGGCCAACGTCCTGACTTTC
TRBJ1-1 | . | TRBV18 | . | CASSPVQMNTEAFF | TGTGCCAGCTCACCAGTACAGATGAACACTGAAGCTTTCTTT
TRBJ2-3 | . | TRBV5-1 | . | CASSVLQLRSTDTQYF | TGCGCCAGCAGCGTCCTTCAGTTGCGAAGCACAGATACGCAGTATTTT
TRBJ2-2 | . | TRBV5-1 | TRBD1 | CASSAGGGWPGELFF | TGCGCCAGCAGCGCAGGGGGCGGCTGGCCCGGGGAGCTGTTTTTT
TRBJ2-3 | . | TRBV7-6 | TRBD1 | CASSWGQGSTDTQYF | TGTGCCAGCAGTTGGGGACAGGGGAGCACAGATACGCAGTATTTT
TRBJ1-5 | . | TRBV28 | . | CASREDPHSNQPQHF | TGTGCCAGCCGAGAGGATCCCCATAGCAATCAGCCCCAGCATTTT
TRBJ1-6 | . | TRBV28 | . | CASSFGGNNSPLHF | TGTGCCAGCAGTTTCGGGGGGAATAATTCACCCCTCCACTTT
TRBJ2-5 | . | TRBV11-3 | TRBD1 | CASSPGTGLETQYF | TGTGCCAGCAGCCCCGGGACAGGGTTGGAGACCCAGTACTTC
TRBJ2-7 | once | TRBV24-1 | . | CATSDDRPQQYF | TGTGCCACCAGTGATGATCGCCCCCAGCAGTACTTC
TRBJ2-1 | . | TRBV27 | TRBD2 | CASSSPGLAGIYEQFF | TGTGCCAGCAGTAGCCCGGGACTAGCGGGGATCTATGAGCAGTTCTTC
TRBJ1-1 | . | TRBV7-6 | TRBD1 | CASSLEGTGENTEAFF | TGTGCCAGCAGCTTAGAGGGGACAGGGGAGAACACTGAAGCTTTCTTT
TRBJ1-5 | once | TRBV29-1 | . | CSVAGGGQPQHF | TGCAGCGTTGCGGGGGGCGGTCAGCCCCAGCATTTT
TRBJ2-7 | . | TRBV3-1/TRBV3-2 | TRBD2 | CASSLPLAGAYEQYF | TGTGCCAGCAGTCTACCACTAGCGGGGGCCTACGAGCAGTACTTC
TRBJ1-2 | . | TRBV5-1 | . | CASSQRGYGYTF | TGCGCCAGCAGTCAACGGGGTTATGGCTACACCTTC
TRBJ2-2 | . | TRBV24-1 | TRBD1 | CATKGQGNTGELFF | TGTGCCACCAAGGGACAGGGCAACACCGGGGAGCTGTTTTTT
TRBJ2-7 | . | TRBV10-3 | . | CAISEGGGSTYEQYF | TGTGCCATCAGTGAAGGGGGAGGGTCCACCTACGAGCAGTACTTC
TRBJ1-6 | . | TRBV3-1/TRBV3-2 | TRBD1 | CASSQNRGSYNSPLHF | TGTGCCAGCAGCCAAAACAGGGGTTCCTATAATTCACCCCTCCACTTT
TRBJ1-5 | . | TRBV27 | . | CASSLRGNQPQHF | TGTGCCAGCAGTTTACGAGGCAATCAGCCCCAGCATTTT